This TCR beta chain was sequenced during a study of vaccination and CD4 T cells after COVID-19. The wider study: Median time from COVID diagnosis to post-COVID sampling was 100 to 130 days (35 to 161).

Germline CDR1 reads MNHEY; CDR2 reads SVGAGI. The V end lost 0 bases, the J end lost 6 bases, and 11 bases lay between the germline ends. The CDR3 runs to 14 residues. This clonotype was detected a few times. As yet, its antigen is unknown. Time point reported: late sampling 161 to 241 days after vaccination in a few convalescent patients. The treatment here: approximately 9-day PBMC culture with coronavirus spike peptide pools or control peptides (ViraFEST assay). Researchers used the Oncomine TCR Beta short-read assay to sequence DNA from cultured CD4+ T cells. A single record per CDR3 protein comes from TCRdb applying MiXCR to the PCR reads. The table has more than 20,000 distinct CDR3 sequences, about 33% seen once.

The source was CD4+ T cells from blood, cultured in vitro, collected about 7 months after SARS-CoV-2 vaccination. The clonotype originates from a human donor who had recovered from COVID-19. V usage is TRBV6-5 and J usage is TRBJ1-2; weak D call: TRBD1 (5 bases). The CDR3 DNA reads TGTGCCAGCAGTTACTCGGGGGGTTGGGATGGCTACACCTTC. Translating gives CASSYSGGWDGYTF.